The 29 T cell receptor beta chains below come from one sample, sequenced in a study of OX40 agonist ivuxolimab in advanced cancers. Only in-frame clones appear in the TCRdb table, and some are missing; sequencing was by immunoSEQ multiplex PCR. The data hold 55,000 to 90,000 clones, with more than 80% observed a single time. The source material was CD4+ or CD8+ T cells sorted from blood, sampled in a trial of the OX40 agonist ivuxolimab. The receptor set was obtained from an adult with an advanced solid tumor such as melanoma, head and neck, liver or kidney cancer.

This chain joins TRBV29-1 and TRBJ2-7, with no clear D. The CDR3 has 11 amino acids. Deletions cut 4 bases from V and 0 bases from J, with 4 bases between. The germline V gene encodes CDR1 SQVTM and CDR2 ANQGSEA. The CDR3 sequence: CSVASSYEQYF. For the CDR3, the DNA is TGCAGCGTTGCCAGCTCCTACGAGCAGTACTTC.

This clone was observed a handful of times. This sequence joins TRBV6-1 and TRBJ2-7; possibly TRBD1 for D (5 bases). The CDR3 extends over 12 amino acids. Germline lookup yields CDR1 MNHNS and CDR2 SASEGT. Trimming removed 6 bases from V and 2 bases from J, with 8 bases in between. The CDR3 sequence is CASSRVPYEQYF. CDR3 DNA sequence: TGTGCCAGCAGCAGGGTACCCTACGAGCAGTACTTC.

The chain is built from TRBV11-2 and TRBJ1-3, with no clear D. The V gene lost 6 bases and the J gene lost 0 bases, with 9 bases spanning the gap. Per germline, CDR1 SGHAT and CDR2 FQNNGV. This CDR3 is 14 amino acids long. CDR3 amino acids: CASRATGSGNTIYF. The CDR3 DNA reads as TGTGCCAGCAGGGCTACGGGCTCTGGAAACACCATATATTTT. The variable domain in full, with the rest retrieved from reference TRBV11-2 and TRBJ1-3, is EAGVAQSPRYKIIEKRQSVAFWCNPISGHATLYWYQQILGQGPKLLIQFQNNGVVDDSQLPKDRFSAERLKGVDSTLKIQPAKLEDSAVYLCASRATGSGNTIYFGEGSWLTVV.

The chain has TRBV27 and TRBJ2-2; 12 bases align to TRBD1. V lost 7 bases, J lost 7 bases, and 7 bases stayed unmatched. The CDR3 covers 15 residues. The germline gives CDR1 MNHEY, CDR2 SMNVEV (reference sequence). CDR3 DNA sequence: TGTGCCAGCACCGGGACAGGGGGCTGGGGCGGGGAGCTGTTTTTT. Encoded protein: CASTGTGGWGGELFF.

This clone has just a few counts. The J gene is TRBJ1-2, the V gene TRBV18; D ambiguous. Trimming stripped 2 bases from V and 2 bases from J, with 6 bases between. The V gene's germline CDR1 is KGHSH and CDR2 LQKENI. This CDR3 is 13 amino acids long. The CDR3 spells CASSPGKNYGYTF. The DNA for the CDR3 is TGTGCCAGCTCACCAGGGAAGAACTATGGCTACACCTTC.

This chain uses TRBV9 with TRBJ2-3, with a tentative D call TRBD2 (6 bases). The CDR3 has 16 residues. V shed 0 bases and J shed 5 bases, with 16 bases lying between them. Germline CDR1 and CDR2: SGDLS and YYNGEE. CDR3 sequence: CASSVATSGRIDTQYF. Here the CDR3 DNA reads TGTGCCAGCAGCGTAGCTACGAGCGGGCGGATAGATACGCAGTATTTT.

Details on this clone: The junction departs from germline at one end; a sequencing error may be responsible. The V gene is TRBV6-5, the J gene TRBJ2-7, with D possibly being TRBD1 or TRBD2 (5 bases each). The CDR3 consists of 13 residues. Germline loops: CDR1 MNHEY, CDR2 SVGAGI. CDR3 coding DNA: TGTGCCAGCAGTTCCACTCTACAAGGGACGGCCATCTTC. It translates to CASSSTLQGTAIF.

V and J are TRBV5-1 and TRBJ2-7; 7 bases match TRBD1. With 3 bases clipped from V and 1 base from J, the junction kept 4 bases outside the gene matches. Germline V CDR1 and CDR2: SGHRS, YFSETQ. CDR3 length equals 14 residues. This chain's CDR3 is CASSSVTGSYEQYF. CDR3 bases: TGCGCCAGCAGCTCAGTGACAGGGTCCTACGAGCAGTACTTC. The whole variable domain, filled in from reference TRBV5-1 and TRBJ2-7, reads KAGVTQTPRYLIKTRGQQVTLSCSPISGHRSVSWYQQTPGQGLQFLFEYFSETQRNKGNFPGRFSGRQFSNSRSEMNVSTLELGDSALYLCASSSVTGSYEQYFGPGTRLTVT.

This chain connects TRBV5-1 to TRBJ2-5; 9 bases line up with TRBD2. J gave up 5 bases and V 0 bases, and 8 bases lay outside the gene matches. The CDR3 covers 16 residues. The V gene's germline CDR1 is SGHRS and CDR2 YFSETQ. The CDR3 loop reads CASSLARGGGQETQYF. CDR3 sequence (DNA): TGCGCCAGCAGCTTGGCGCGCGGGGGGGGCCAGGAGACCCAGTACTTC.

The rearrangement uses TRBV5-1 and TRBJ2-1; TRBD1 matches 10 bases. V shed 0 bases, J shed 6 bases, and the junction held 6 bases outside the gene matches. CDR3 length equals 16 residues. Germline loops: CDR1 SGHRS, CDR2 YFSETQ. Written as DNA, the CDR3 is TGCGCCAGCAGCTTGGGGGTACGGGACAGGGGCAATGAGCAGTTCTTC. This codes for CASSLGVRDRGNEQFF.

The genes are TRBV7-2 and TRBJ2-7; 9 bases match TRBD1. This CDR3 has 15 amino acids. V lost 3 bases and J lost 3; bases outside the gene matches: 6. The V gene's germline CDR1 is SGHTA and CDR2 FQGNSA. CDR3 in DNA: TGTGCCAGCAGCTTCCGGGGACAGGGCCTCTACGAGCAGTACTTC. Translation: CASSFRGQGLYEQYF.

The gene calls are TRBV15 and TRBJ2-5, with TRBD2 matching 11 bases. Germline CDR1 and CDR2: LNHNV and YYDKDF (reference sequence). This CDR3 spans 16 amino acids. The V gene end was trimmed by 4 bases and the J gene end by 5 bases; junction bases not matched to a gene: 9. The DNA of the CDR3 is TGTGCCACCAGCACCTTAGCGGGGGGGCTCTCGGAGACCCAGTACTTC. Translating gives CATSTLAGGLSETQYF. Full variable domain (missing parts from reference TRBV15 and TRBJ2-5): DAMVIQNPRYQVTQFGKPVTLSCSQTLNHNVMYWYQQKSSQAPKLLFHYYDKDFNNEADTPDNFQSRRPNTSFCFLDIRSPGLGDTAMYLCATSTLAGGLSETQYFGPGTRLLVL.

The chain employs TRBV10-3 and TRBJ2-5, with TRBD1 matching over 8 bases. The J call may be faulty, since TRBJ2-7 better matches the DNA end. The CDR3 covers 15 residues. Germline assignment: CDR1 ENHRY and CDR2 SYGVKD. CDR3 nucleotide sequence: TGTGCCATCAGTCCTCAGGGGGCTTCGTCCTACGAGCAGTACTTC. Protein product: CAISPQGASSYEQYF.

The chain combines TRBV6-1 with TRBJ1-1; weak D call: TRBD1 (5 bases). This CDR3 has 13 amino acids. Trimming took off 6 bases at V and 11 bases at J, with 19 bases between the two ends. Germline lookup yields CDR1 MNHNS and CDR2 SASEGT. The chain's CDR3 is CASSPGTALGAFF. The DNA of the CDR3 is TGTGCCAGCAGCCCCGGGACGGCCCTTGGGGCTTTCTTT.

This chain joins TRBV5-6 and TRBJ2-7, with D perhaps being TRBD1 or TRBD2 (5 bases each). V was trimmed by 4 bases and J by 7 bases, leaving 9 bases between them. CDR3 size: 11 residues. Germline lookup yields CDR1 SGHDT and CDR2 YYEEEE. The DNA of the CDR3 is TGTGCCAGCAGCGGGGGTTGGGAGCAGTACTTC. Its protein is CASSGGWEQYF.

The chain couples TRBV4-1 to TRBJ2-7, with D unclear. The V gene lost 0 bases and the J gene lost 4 bases, with 10 bases spanning the gap. CDR1 MGHRA and CDR2 YSYEKL come from the germline V gene. This CDR3 comprises 14 residues. CDR3 protein: CASSQDDWGYEQYF. DNA for the CDR3: TGCGCCAGCAGCCAAGATGATTGGGGTTACGAGCAGTACTTC.

The chain links TRBV27 to TRBJ2-7, with unresolved D. This CDR3 has 13 amino acids. Germline-derived CDR1 and CDR2 are MNHEY and SMNVEV (reference sequence). The V end lost 4 bases, the J end lost 7 bases, and 14 bases lay between the germline ends. The CDR3 protein is CASSYHPLWEQYF. In DNA form, the CDR3 reads TGTGCCAGCAGTTATCACCCTCTCTGGGAGCAGTACTTC.

The chain links TRBV7-6 to TRBJ2-2; 8 bases line up with TRBD1. The CDR3 length is 16 residues. Germline V gives CDR1 SGHVS, CDR2 FNYEAQ. Trimming at V came to 5 bases and at J to 6 bases, leaving 11 bases not matched to a gene. CDR3 nucleotide sequence: TGTGCCAGCAGCGGATACAGGGGGTTAAGAGCCGGGGAGCTGTTTTTT. As protein: CASSGYRGLRAGELFF.

This CDR3 reads CASSPGLANNEQFF. DNA of the CDR3: TGTGCCAGCAGTCCGGGACTAGCGAACAATGAGCAGTTCTTC. The chain combines TRBV6-1 with TRBJ2-1; TRBD2 aligns across 10 bases. The V segment lost 5 bases and the J segment 5 bases; nucleotides outside the gene matches: 3. This CDR3 contains 14 residues. The V gene's germline CDR1 is MNHNS and CDR2 SASEGT.

CDR3 loop: CSNSPVNTEAFF. CDR3 DNA sequence: TGCAGCAATAGTCCCGTGAACACTGAAGCTTTCTTT. The chain has TRBV29-1 and TRBJ1-1; D not resolved. This CDR3 region has 12 residues. Trimming removed 8 bases at V and 0 bases at J, with 10 bases between. Germline-derived CDR1 and CDR2 are SQVTM and ANQGSEA.

This clone was counted between two and nine times. The V and J genes are TRBV6-6 and TRBJ1-1; D ambiguous. V was trimmed by 8 bases and J by 1 base, leaving 11 bases between them. CDR1 and CDR2 from the germline V gene are MNHNY and SVGAGI (reference sequence). The CDR3 length is 13 residues. The CDR3 sequence: CASATYPNTEAFF. DNA of the CDR3: TGTGCCAGCGCTACGTACCCGAACACTGAAGCTTTCTTT.

As regards this clone: Other DNA variants within this sample encode the same CDR3. V gene TRBV27 combines with J gene TRBJ1-2; a possible D gene is TRBD1 (5 bases). The CDR3 has 14 amino acids. V was cut by 5 bases and J by 2 bases, with 12 bases left in between. The germline V gene has CDR1 MNHEY and CDR2 SMNVEV (reference sequence). The CDR3 is CASSLGQGNYGYTF. The CDR3 coding sequence is TGTGCCAGCAGTCTGGGGCAGGGAAACTATGGCTACACCTTC.

V usage is TRBV27 and J usage is TRBJ2-1; D ambiguous. Trimming removed 5 bases from V and 2 bases from J, with 10 bases in between. CDR1 and CDR2 (germline): MNHEY, SMNVEV (reference sequence). This CDR3 has 14 amino acids. CDR3 nucleotides: TGTGCCAGCAGTCGGCAAAATACCTACAATGAGCAGTTCTTC. It translates to CASSRQNTYNEQFF.

The chain links TRBV5-1 to TRBJ2-3, with TRBD2 matching 8 bases. V was pared by 4 bases and J by 4 bases, with 8 bases of the junction left unmatched. Looked up from germline, CDR1 is SGHRS and CDR2 is YFSETQ. This CDR3 has 15 residues. This chain's CDR3 is CASSTPSGSADTQYF. As DNA, the CDR3 is TGCGCCAGCAGCACGCCTAGCGGGTCGGCAGATACGCAGTATTTT.

This clone was found a few times. The chain recombines TRBV7-6 with TRBJ2-5; TRBD1 matches 8 bases. CDR1 is SGHVS, CDR2 FNYEAQ, per germline. The V gene end was trimmed by 4 bases and the J gene end by 4 bases; junction bases not matched to a gene: 8. CDR3 length: 15 residues. The CDR3 nucleotides are TGTGCCAGCAGCTCGCAGGGGGCTGACGGAGAGACCCAGTACTTC. As protein: CASSSQGADGETQYF.

The chain combines TRBV10-3 with TRBJ2-7; TRBD1 aligns across 8 bases. V lost 11 bases to trimming and J lost 2 bases; unmatched junction nucleotides: 8. CDR1 and CDR2 from the germline V gene are ENHRY and SYGVKD. This CDR3 comprises 13 residues. The CDR3 protein is CACTGGATYEQYF. The CDR3 DNA is TGTGCCTGCACAGGGGGAGCAACCTACGAGCAGTACTTC.

The chain combines TRBV6-1 with TRBJ2-5; TRBD1 agrees at 7 bases. The CDR3 sequence is 13 residues long. Trimming cost V 7 bases and J 5 bases; bases outside gene matches: 7. CDR1 is MNHNS, CDR2 SASEGT, per germline. The CDR3 DNA reads TGTGCCAGCAATAGGGACAGAGACGAGACCCAGTACTTC. Translated: CASNRDRDETQYF.

The rearrangement uses TRBV18 and TRBJ1-5; 10 bases fit TRBD1. The CDR3 totals 16 residues. Germline assignment: CDR1 KGHSH and CDR2 LQKENI. V was clipped by 6 bases and J by 7 bases; unmatched bases: 12. The CDR3 spells CASSPGTGDGEQPQHF. CDR3 nucleotides: TGTGCCAGCTCTCCGGGGACAGGGGACGGGGAACAGCCCCAGCATTTT.

J is TRBJ1-3 and V is TRBV19; D is unresolved. The CDR3 has 14 amino acids. Germline values: CDR1 LNHDA, CDR2 SQIVND (reference sequence). The V end lost 3 bases, the J end lost 5 bases, and 11 bases lay between the germline ends. The CDR3 DNA sequence: TGTGCCAGTAGTATCGTCGCGGATAGAAACACCATATATTTT. This translates into CASSIVADRNTIYF.